This record concerns one T cell receptor (beta chain) sequence. Antigen specificity is unknown. Assay: immunoSEQ multiplex PCR; the TCRdb copy retains only in-frame clones and omits some. Of 53,000 or so clones in the sample, more than 70% were seen once. The data originate from a study of T cell responses to AZD1222 COVID-19 vaccine. Study-wide findings and caveats: Spike-wide coverage was observed for vaccine-associated CD4 TCRs, with dominant responses at 160-218 and 743-854. White British people made up most donors, females outnumbered males, and clonal diversity was possibly underestimated. Baseline antibody screening turned up just a handful of seropositive AZD1222 recipients.

Germline V lookup: CDR1 MNHEY, CDR2 SMNVEV (reference sequence). The V gene lost 5 bases and the J gene lost 0 bases, with 14 bases spanning the gap. This CDR3 region has 16 residues. This receptor was taken from an adult in good health. Sample: peripheral blood, taken on day 0 of MenACWY control vaccination. This chain joins TRBV27 and TRBJ1-3; tentative D call: TRBD1 (6 bases). The CDR3 DNA follows: TGTGCCAGCAGTAGTACAGGGTCGTACTCTGGAAACACCATATATTTT. Translating it yields CASSSTGSYSGNTIYF.